A selection of T cell receptor beta chains follows, all from one sample in a study of PD-1 blockade in classical Hodgkin lymphoma. Measured with immunoSEQ multiplex PCR; TCRdb has only the in-frame clones, and not every one. The sample holds about 18,000 clones, roughly 83% seen once. Sequenced here: CD4+ T cells from blood, sampled before the fourth cycle of nivolumab. The source of these receptors is a human donor with classical Hodgkin lymphoma. CDR3s include the opening cysteine and the closing phenylalanine or tryptophan. The order of the fields is J gene, CDR3 length, V gene, CDR3 protein.

>TRBJ2-1|18|TRBV2
CASSDVAGKLRSYNEQFF
>TRBJ2-7|15|TRBV28
CASSLAPLSSYEQYF
>TRBJ2-7|18|TRBV7-6
CASTQGTGGGVNRGEQYF
>TRBJ1-1|15|TRBV19
CASSMFRGPGTEAFF
>TRBJ2-3|14|TRBV7-9
CASSLASSTDTQYF
>TRBJ2-7|14|TRBV28
CASKWVAGDYEQYF
>TRBJ2-2|13|TRBV5-1
CASSLSITGELFF
>TRBJ1-1|15|TRBV4-2
CASSQDWKVVAEAFF
>TRBJ2-5|13|TRBV30
CAWMSGRQETQYF
>TRBJ2-1|16|TRBV4-1
CASSQVFIRTWNEQFF
>TRBJ2-1|13|TRBV30
CAWRGTSGRPQFF
>TRBJ2-7|17|TRBV7-8
CASSLSQLGPSSYEQYF
>TRBJ2-1|14|TRBV5-1
CASSLDGTSGSGFF
>TRBJ2-1|15|TRBV5-1
CASSGDRASGNEQFF
>TRBJ2-5|15|TRBV7-9
CASSQLAGHQETQYF